A single count supports the clone carrying this TCR beta chain. The record originates from a study of blood T cell repertoires in COVID-19. This CDR3 has 13 residues. The V gene's germline CDR1 is LGHDT and CDR2 YNNKEL (reference sequence). V was trimmed by 1 base and J by 4 bases, leaving 7 bases between them. Per the original data handling: The assay estimated nucleated cells by amplifying reference gene primers. Profiled with immunoSEQ multiplex PCR; TCRdb holds only in-frame clones, not every one. V and J calls plus clone size are reproduced from that table; the DNA served to infer D and trimming. The sample holds hundreds of thousands of clones, about nine tenths seen once.

This receptor was identified in a man in his fifties with acute or convalescent COVID-19. Material for sequencing was peripheral blood. The chain recombines TRBV3-1 (or the pseudogene TRBV3-2) with TRBJ1-2, with D uncertain. Here the CDR3 DNA reads TGTGCCAGCAGCCAAGCGGGTAGCTATGGCTACACCTTC. Its translation: CASSQAGSYGYTF.